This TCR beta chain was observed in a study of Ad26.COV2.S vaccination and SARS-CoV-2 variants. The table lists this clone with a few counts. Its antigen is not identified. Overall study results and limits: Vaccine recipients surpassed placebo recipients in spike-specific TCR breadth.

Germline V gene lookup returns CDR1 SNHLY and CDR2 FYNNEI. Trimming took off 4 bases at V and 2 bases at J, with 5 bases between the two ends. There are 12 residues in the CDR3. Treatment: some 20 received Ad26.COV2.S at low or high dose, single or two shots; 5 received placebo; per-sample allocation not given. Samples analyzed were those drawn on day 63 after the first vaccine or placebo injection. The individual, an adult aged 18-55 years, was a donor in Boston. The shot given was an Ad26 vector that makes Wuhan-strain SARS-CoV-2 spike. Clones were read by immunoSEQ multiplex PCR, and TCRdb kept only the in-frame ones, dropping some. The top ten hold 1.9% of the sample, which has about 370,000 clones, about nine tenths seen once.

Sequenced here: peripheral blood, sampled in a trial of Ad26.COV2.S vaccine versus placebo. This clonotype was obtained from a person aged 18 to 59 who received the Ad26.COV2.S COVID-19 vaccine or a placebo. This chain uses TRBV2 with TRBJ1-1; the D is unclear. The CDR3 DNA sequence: TGTGCCAGCAGTGCATCAAACACTGAAGCTTTCTTT. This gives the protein CASSASNTEAFF.